What follows are 10 T cell receptor beta chains derived from one specimen sequenced in a study of blood T cell repertoires in COVID-19. Here immunoSEQ multiplex PCR was the method, and the copy in TCRdb shows in-frame clones only, minus some. The sample has 180,000 or so clones, 80% seen once; the top ten hold around an eighth. The sample taken for sequencing was PBMCs or T cells enriched from blood (not recorded which). The origin of the receptors is a man aged 55-75 years who had been exposed to COVID-19.

As regards this clone: The same CDR3 is also encoded by other DNA sequences in this sample. The V and J genes are TRBV4-2 and TRBJ2-1, with TRBD2 matching over 10 bases. Looked up from germline, CDR1 is LGHNA and CDR2 is YNFKEQ. V dropped 1 base and J dropped 3; count of bases not matched to a gene: 3. The CDR3 consists of 16 residues. The CDR3 reads CASSQAPSGSYNEQFF. The CDR3 nucleotides read TGTGCCAGCAGCCAAGCTCCTAGCGGGAGCTACAATGAGCAGTTCTTC.

This rearrangement joins TRBV7-9 to TRBJ1-3, with D possibly TRBD1 on 5 matching bases. The length of the CDR3 is 16 residues. V was clipped by 4 bases and J by 0 bases, with 13 bases between them. Germline V gene sequence: CDR1 SEHNR, CDR2 FQNEAQ (reference sequence). The CDR3: CASSWGTGNSGNTIYF. CDR3 nucleotide sequence: TGTGCCAGCAGCTGGGGTACAGGAAACTCTGGAAACACCATATATTTT.

The rearrangement uses TRBV11-2 and TRBJ2-1, with a weak D call TRBD2 (6 bases). The germline V gene encodes CDR1 SGHAT and CDR2 FQNNGV. V lost 4 bases and J 10 bases, leaving 11 bases between the germline ends. CDR3 length equals 12 residues. The CDR3 reads CASSSLGGEQFF. In nucleotides, the CDR3 is TGTGCCAGCAGCTCCCTGGGGGGAGAGCAGTTCTTC.

This clone was counted at least ten times. V and J are TRBV19 and TRBJ1-3; TRBD1 matches at 10 bases. J gave up 0 bases and V 6 bases, and 5 bases lay outside the gene matches. Germline V gene lookup returns CDR1 LNHDA and CDR2 SQIVND (reference sequence). This CDR3 is 16 amino acids long. As DNA, the CDR3 is TGTGCCAGTAGGGACAGGGGGGGAAGCTCTGGAAACACCATATATTTT. Protein sequence: CASRDRGGSSGNTIYF.

The chain recombines TRBV28 with TRBJ1-5; no firm D call. Germline V gene sequence: CDR1 MDHEN, CDR2 SYDVKM. V lost 2 bases and J 7 bases, leaving 6 bases between the germline ends. This CDR3 has 12 residues. The chain's CDR3 is CASSLREQPQHF. CDR3 in DNA: TGTGCCAGCAGTTTACGGGAACAGCCCCAGCATTTT.

V gene TRBV5-1 combines with J gene TRBJ1-5, with D possibly TRBD1 on 6 matching bases. The V end lost 4 bases, the J end lost 9 bases, and 20 bases lay between the germline ends. The germline gives CDR1 SGHRS, CDR2 YFSETQ. The CDR3 spans 15 residues. The CDR3 is CASSPEAGGTRPQHF. CDR3 bases: TGCGCCAGCAGCCCCGAGGCGGGGGGCACTCGGCCCCAGCATTTT.

This clone was counted between two and nine times. The V call is TRBV7-2, the J call TRBJ1-2, with 7 bases lining up with TRBD1. This CDR3 contains 15 residues. With 4 bases clipped from V and 6 bases from J, the junction kept 11 bases outside the gene matches. In germline, CDR1 is SGHTA, CDR2 FQGNSA. Written as DNA, the CDR3 is TGTGCCAGCAGCTCTCGACAGGGTTTAAGCGATGGCTACACCTTC. Amino acid sequence: CASSSRQGLSDGYTF.

The chain has TRBV5-4 and TRBJ2-1; TRBD2 matches 10 bases. The CDR3 consists of 15 residues. Germline loops: CDR1 SGHNT, CDR2 YYREEE (reference sequence). Germline trimming cut 4 bases from V and 10 bases from J; bases unmatched to any gene: 11. The CDR3 DNA reads as TGTGCCAGCAGCCCCTTCCTAGCGGGAGTTACCGAGCAGTTCTTC. Its translation is CASSPFLAGVTEQFF.

The chain carries TRBV7-8 and TRBJ2-7; D gene ambiguous. Germline V CDR1 and CDR2: SGHVS, FQNEAQ. CDR3 length: 13 residues. Trimming removed 2 bases from V and 1 base from J, with 6 bases in between. CDR3 nucleotides: TGTGCCAGCAGCTTATCCCTGTCCTACGAGCAGTACTTC. It codes for CASSLSLSYEQYF.

This chain uses TRBV5-1 with TRBJ2-1; 16 bases fit TRBD2. Germline lookup yields CDR1 SGHRS and CDR2 YFSETQ. This CDR3 has 19 residues. V shed 0 bases and J 8 bases; nucleotides not matched to a gene: 11. In DNA, the CDR3 is TGCGCCAGCAGCTTGGCGGGACTAGCGGGAGGGAGCAAAACCTATGAGCAGTTCTTC. Its protein product is CASSLAGLAGGSKTYEQFF.